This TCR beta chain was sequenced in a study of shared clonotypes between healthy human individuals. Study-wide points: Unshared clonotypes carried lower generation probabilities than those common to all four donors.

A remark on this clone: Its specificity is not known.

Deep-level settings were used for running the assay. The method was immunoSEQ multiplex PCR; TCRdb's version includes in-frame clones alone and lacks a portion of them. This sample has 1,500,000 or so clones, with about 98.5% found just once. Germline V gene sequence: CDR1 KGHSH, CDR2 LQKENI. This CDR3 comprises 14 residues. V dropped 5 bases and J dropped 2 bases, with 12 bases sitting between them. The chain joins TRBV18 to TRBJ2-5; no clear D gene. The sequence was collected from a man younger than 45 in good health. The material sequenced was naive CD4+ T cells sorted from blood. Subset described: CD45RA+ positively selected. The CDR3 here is CASSGLVGQETQYF. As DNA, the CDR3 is TGTGCCAGCTCAGGGCTAGTAGGGCAAGAGACCCAGTACTTC.